The sequence of this T cell receptor beta chain was determined in a study of T-cell memory formation after mild COVID-19. TCRdb ran MiXCR on the 5' RACE reads and lists one entry per CDR3 protein. This table holds some 110,000 distinct CDR3 sequences, about 18% found once. This sequence originates from an adult woman who had mild COVID-19 (a few samples of this study predate the infection). Cell type and time point are not known. Material: PBMCs or a T cell subset sorted from them (not recorded which).

CDR3 nucleotides: TGTGCCTGGAGTAGTACCGGGTACGGGGAGCTGTTTTTT. Amino acids: CAWSSTGYGELFF. V and J are TRBV30 and TRBJ2-2; D not resolved. V was pared by 2 bases and J by 7 bases, with 11 bases between. The CDR3 covers 13 residues. Germline V gene lookup returns CDR1 GTSNPN and CDR2 SVGIG (reference sequence).